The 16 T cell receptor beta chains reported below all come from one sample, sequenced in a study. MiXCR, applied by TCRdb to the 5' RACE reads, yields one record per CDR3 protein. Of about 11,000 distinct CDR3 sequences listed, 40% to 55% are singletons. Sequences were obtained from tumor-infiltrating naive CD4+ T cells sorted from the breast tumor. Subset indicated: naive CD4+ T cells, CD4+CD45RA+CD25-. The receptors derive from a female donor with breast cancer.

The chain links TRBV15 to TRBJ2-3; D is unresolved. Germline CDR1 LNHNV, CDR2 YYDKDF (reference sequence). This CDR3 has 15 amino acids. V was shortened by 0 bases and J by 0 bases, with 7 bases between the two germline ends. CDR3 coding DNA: TGTGCCACCAGCAGAGATGCGTATAGCACAGATACGCAGTATTTT. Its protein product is CATSRDAYSTDTQYF.

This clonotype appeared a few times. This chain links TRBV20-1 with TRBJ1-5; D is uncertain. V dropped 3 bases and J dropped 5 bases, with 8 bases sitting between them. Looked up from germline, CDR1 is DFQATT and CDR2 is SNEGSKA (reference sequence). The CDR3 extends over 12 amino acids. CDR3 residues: CSASTDYQPQHF. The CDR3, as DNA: TGCAGTGCTAGCACGGATTATCAGCCCCAGCATTTT.

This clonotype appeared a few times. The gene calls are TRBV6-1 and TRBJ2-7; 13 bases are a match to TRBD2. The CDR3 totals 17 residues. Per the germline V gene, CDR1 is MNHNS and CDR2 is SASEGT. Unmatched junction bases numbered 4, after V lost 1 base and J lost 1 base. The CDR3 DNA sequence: TGTGCCAGCAGTGAAGGACTAGCGGGAGGTGGGTCCTACGAGCAGTACGTC. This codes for CASSEGLAGGGSYEQYV.

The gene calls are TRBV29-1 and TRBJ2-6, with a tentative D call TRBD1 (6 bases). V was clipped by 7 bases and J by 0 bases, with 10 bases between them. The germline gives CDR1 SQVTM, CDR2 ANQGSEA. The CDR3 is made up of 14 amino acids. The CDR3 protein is CSAQTGSGANVLTF. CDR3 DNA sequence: TGCAGCGCTCAGACAGGCTCTGGGGCCAACGTCCTGACTTTC.

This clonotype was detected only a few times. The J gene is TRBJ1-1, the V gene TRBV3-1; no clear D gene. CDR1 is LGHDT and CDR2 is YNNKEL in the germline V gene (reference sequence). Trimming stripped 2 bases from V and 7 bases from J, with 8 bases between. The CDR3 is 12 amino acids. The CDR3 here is CASSQTRVEAFF. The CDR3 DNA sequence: TGTGCCAGCAGCCAAACTAGGGTTGAAGCTTTCTTT.

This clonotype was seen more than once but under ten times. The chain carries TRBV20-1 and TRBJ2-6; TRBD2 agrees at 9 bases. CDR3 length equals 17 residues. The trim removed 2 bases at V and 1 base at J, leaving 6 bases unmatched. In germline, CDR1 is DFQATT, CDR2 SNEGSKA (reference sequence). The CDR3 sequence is CSARKASGESGANVLTF. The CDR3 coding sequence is TGCAGTGCTAGAAAGGCTAGCGGGGAGTCTGGGGCCAACGTCCTGACTTTC.

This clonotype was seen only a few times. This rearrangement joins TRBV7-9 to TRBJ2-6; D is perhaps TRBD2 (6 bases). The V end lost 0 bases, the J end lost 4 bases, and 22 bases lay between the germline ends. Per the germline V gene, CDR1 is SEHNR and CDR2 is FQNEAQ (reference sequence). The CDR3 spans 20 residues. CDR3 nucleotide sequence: TGTGCCAGCAGCTTAGCATCATTGAGGAGGGGTGGGTCAGGGGCCAACGTCCTGACTTTC. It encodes CASSLASLRRGGSGANVLTF.

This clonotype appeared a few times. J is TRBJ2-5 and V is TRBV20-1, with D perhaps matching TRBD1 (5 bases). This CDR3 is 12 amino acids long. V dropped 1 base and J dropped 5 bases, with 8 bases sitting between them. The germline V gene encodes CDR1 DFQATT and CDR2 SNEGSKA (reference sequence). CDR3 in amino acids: CSARAPGETQYF. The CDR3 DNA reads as TGCAGTGCTAGAGCCCCAGGGGAGACCCAGTACTTC.

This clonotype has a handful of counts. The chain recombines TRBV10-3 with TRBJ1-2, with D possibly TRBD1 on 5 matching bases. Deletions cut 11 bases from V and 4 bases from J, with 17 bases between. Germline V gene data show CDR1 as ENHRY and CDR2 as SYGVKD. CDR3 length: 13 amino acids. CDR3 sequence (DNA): TGTGCCGTGTCCGGGACTGACTTCTATGGCTACACCTTC. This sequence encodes CAVSGTDFYGYTF.

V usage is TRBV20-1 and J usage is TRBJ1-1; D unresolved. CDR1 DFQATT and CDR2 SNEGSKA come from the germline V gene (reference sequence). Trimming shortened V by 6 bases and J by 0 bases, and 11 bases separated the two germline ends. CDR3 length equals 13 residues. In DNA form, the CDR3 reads TGCAGTGCCATCCAAAGTATGAACACTGAAGCTTTCTTT. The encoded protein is CSAIQSMNTEAFF.

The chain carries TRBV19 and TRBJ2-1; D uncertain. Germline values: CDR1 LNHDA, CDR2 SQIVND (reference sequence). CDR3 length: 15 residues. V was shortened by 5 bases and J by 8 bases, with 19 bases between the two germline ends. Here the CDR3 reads CASSPGPSIIYEQFF. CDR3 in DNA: TGTGCCAGTAGTCCGGGCCCCTCTATAATTTATGAGCAGTTCTTC.

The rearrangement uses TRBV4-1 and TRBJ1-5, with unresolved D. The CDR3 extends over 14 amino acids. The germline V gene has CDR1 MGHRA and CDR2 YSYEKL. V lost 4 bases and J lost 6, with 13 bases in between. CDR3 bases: TGCGCCAGCAGCCCCCAAAGGGTAGGTCAGCCCCAGCATTTT. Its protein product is CASSPQRVGQPQHF.

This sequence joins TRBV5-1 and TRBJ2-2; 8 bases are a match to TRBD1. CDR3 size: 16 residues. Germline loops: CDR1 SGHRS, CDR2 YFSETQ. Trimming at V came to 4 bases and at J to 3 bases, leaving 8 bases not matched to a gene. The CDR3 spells CASSPTGQGYTGELFF. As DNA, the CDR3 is TGCGCCAGCAGCCCGACCGGACAGGGATACACCGGGGAGCTGTTTTTT.

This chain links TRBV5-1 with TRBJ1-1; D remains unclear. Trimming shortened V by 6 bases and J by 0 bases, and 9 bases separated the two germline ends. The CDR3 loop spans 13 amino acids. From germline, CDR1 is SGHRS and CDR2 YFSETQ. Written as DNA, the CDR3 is TGCGCCAGCACCAAAGGGATGAACACTGAAGCTTTCTTT. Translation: CASTKGMNTEAFF.

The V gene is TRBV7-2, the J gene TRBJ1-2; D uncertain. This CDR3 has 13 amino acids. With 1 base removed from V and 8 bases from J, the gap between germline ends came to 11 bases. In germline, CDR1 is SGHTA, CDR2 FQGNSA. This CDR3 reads CASSLEVRHGYTF. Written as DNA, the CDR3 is TGTGCCAGCAGCTTAGAGGTCCGGCACGGCTACACCTTC.

This CDR3 reads CASLETNVYTF. CDR3 sequence (DNA): TGTGCCAGCTTAGAGACCAATGTCTACACCTTC. J is TRBJ1-2 and V is TRBV7-8; no clear D gene. CDR3 length: 11 amino acids. The germline V gene has CDR1 SGHVS and CDR2 FQNEAQ. The V end lost 8 bases, the J end lost 10 bases, and 14 bases lay between the germline ends.